Listed below are T cell receptor beta chains from one sample, sequenced in a study of T cell repertoires in cytomegalovirus infection. TCRdb re-derived calls from the reads in MiXCR, one entry per CDR3 protein. Of approximately 750,000 distinct CDR3 sequences in the sample, 35% to 40% were seen once. Input material: PBMCs. Every receptor here comes from a human donor in good health (CMV status not recorded). Some clones in this sample may be carry-over from other donors' samples. Both conserved end residues are part of each CDR3. D genes are given only for firm matches. A row's size may be missing; if present it is once, few, many or a size class.

J	size	D	V	CDR3	DNA
TRBJ2-2	.	.	TRBV28	CASRRGTANTGELFF	TGTGCCAGCCGTCGAGGAACAGCGAACACCGGGGAGCTGTTTTTT
TRBJ2-2	many	.	TRBV12-3/TRBV12-4	CASTKPGELFF	TGTGCCAGCACTAAACCCGGGGAGCTGTTTTTT
TRBJ1-1	.	.	TRBV6-5	CASSYAENTEAFF	TGTGCCAGCAGTTACGCAGAGAACACTGAAGCTTTCTTT
TRBJ2-7	many	.	TRBV7-8	CASSLAPFQSGLYEQYF	TGTGCCAGCAGCTTAGCGCCGTTTCAATCAGGACTATACGAGCAGTACTTC
TRBJ2-2	few	.	TRBV7-9	CASSIDPGELFF	TGTGCCAGCAGCATTGATCCCGGGGAGCTGTTTTTT
TRBJ1-3	.	.	TRBV12-3/TRBV12-4	CATRFGGSGNTIYF	TGTGCCACCAGATTCGGGGGCTCTGGAAACACCATATATTTT
TRBJ2-7	.	TRBD2	TRBV28	CASSLPLAGVGEQYF	TGTGCCAGCAGTTTGCCACTAGCGGGAGTAGGAGAGCAGTACTTC
TRBJ2-1	once	TRBD2	TRBV7-2	CASSLPSGRVGNNEQFF	TGTGCCAGCAGCTTACCTAGCGGGAGGGTCGGCAACAATGAGCAGTTCTTC
TRBJ2-7	.	.	TRBV29-1	CSVERGRGEQYF	TGCAGCGTTGAACGGGGCCGAGGCGAGCAGTACTTC
TRBJ1-1	.	.	TRBV12-3/TRBV12-4	CASSLGGNMNTEAFF	TGTGCCAGCAGCCTAGGGGGAAACATGAACACTGAAGCTTTCTTT
TRBJ1-2	.	.	TRBV7-2	CASSRNQVVYGYTF	TGTGCCAGCAGCAGAAATCAGGTAGTCTATGGCTACACCTTC
TRBJ2-1	few	.	TRBV5-5	CASSLASVNYNEQFF	TGTGCCAGCAGCTTGGCTAGCGTCAACTACAATGAGCAGTTCTTC
TRBJ2-1	few	TRBD2	TRBV6-6	CASSSGTSGVGGFF	TGTGCCAGCAGCTCCGGGACTAGCGGGGTTGGTGGGTTCTTC
TRBJ2-3	.	.	TRBV29-1	CSVEGQQDPDTQYF	TGCAGCGTTGAAGGTCAACAGGACCCAGATACGCAGTATTTT
TRBJ1-6	few	.	TRBV5-4	CASSLDRTANSPLHF	TGTGCCAGCAGCTTGGACAGGACTGCTAATTCACCCCTCCACTTT
TRBJ2-3	.	.	TRBV29-1	CSVEDLSGRTDTQYF	TGCAGCGTTGAAGATCTCAGCGGTCGCACAGATACGCAGTATTTT
TRBJ1-5	.	.	TRBV20-1	CSARVGGSINQPQHF	TGCAGTGCTAGGGTGGGGGGCTCGATAAATCAGCCCCAGCATTTT
TRBJ1-1	few	.	TRBV6-5	CASGEMAGATTEAFF	TGTGCCAGCGGGGAGATGGCCGGTGCCACCACTGAAGCTTTCTTT
TRBJ1-6	few	.	TRBV28	CASSGLSPLHF	TGTGCCAGCAGCGGACTTTCACCCCTCCACTTT
TRBJ2-5	.	TRBD1	TRBV12-3/TRBV12-4	CASSPSGAWDRLQRGGETQYF	TGTGCCAGCAGCCCTTCGGGCGCCTGGGACAGGCTCCAGAGGGGCGGAGAGACCCAGTACTTC
TRBJ1-1	few	.	TRBV7-9	CASTVVRDEAFF	TGTGCCAGCACCGTGGTCAGGGACGAAGCTTTCTTT
TRBJ2-1	many	.	TRBV7-2	CASGPSVNPWGEQFF	TGTGCCAGCGGCCCTAGCGTTAATCCTTGGGGGGAGCAGTTCTTC
TRBJ1-6	few	TRBD1	TRBV6-1	CASSPGRTGASSYNSPLHF	TGTGCCAGCAGTCCTGGGAGGACAGGGGCTAGCTCCTATAATTCACCCCTCCACTTT
TRBJ2-3	.	.	TRBV5-1	CASSFAVGVEGTDTQYF	TGCGCCAGCAGCTTCGCGGTAGGGGTCGAGGGCACAGATACGCAGTATTTT
TRBJ2-7	many	.	TRBV7-9	CASSRGTESSYEQYF	TGTGCCAGCAGCCGAGGGACGGAGAGCTCCTACGAGCAGTACTTC
TRBJ2-1	few	TRBD2	TRBV28	CASSFPMGLAGGGGQFF	TGTGCCAGCAGTTTCCCAATGGGACTAGCGGGAGGGGGGGGGCAGTTCTTC
TRBJ2-1	once	.	TRBV5-1	CASSLAGGTGYNEQFF	TGCGCCAGCAGCTTGGCCGGCGGGACGGGTTACAATGAGCAGTTCTTC
TRBJ2-1	few	.	TRBV19	CASSIFQSRLAYNEQFF	TGTGCCAGTAGTATCTTTCAGTCCCGGCTAGCCTACAATGAGCAGTTCTTC
TRBJ2-7	.	.	TRBV7-2	CASSHSRGASSYEQYF	TGTGCCAGCAGCCACTCCAGAGGGGCCAGTTCCTACGAGCAGTACTTC
TRBJ2-5	.	TRBD2	TRBV7-4	CASRIWTSGGAGQETQYF	TGTGCCAGCAGGATTTGGACTAGCGGGGGGGCCGGGCAAGAGACCCAGTACTTC
TRBJ1-1	few	TRBD1	TRBV7-9	CASSLVGTGGRKGEAFF	TGTGCCAGCAGCTTAGTAGGGACAGGGGGCCGAAAGGGTGAAGCTTTCTTT
TRBJ1-6	few	.	TRBV5-1	CASSPPDSNSPLHF	TGCGCCAGCAGCCCTCCAGACAGTAATTCACCCCTCCACTTT
TRBJ1-5	many	TRBD1	TRBV12-3/TRBV12-4	CASSYTGEGQPQHF	TGTGCCAGCAGTTATACAGGGGAAGGTCAGCCCCAGCATTTT
TRBJ1-1	many	.	TRBV19	CASSTNYGTEAFF	TGTGCCAGTAGTACAAACTATGGGACTGAAGCTTTCTTT
TRBJ1-3	.	.	TRBV4-2	CASSTQIPSGNTIYF	TGTGCCAGCAGCACACAGATCCCCTCTGGAAACACCATATATTTT
TRBJ2-5	.	.	TRBV6-8	CASTTVETQYF	TGTGCCAGCACCACCGTGGAGACCCAGTACTTC
TRBJ2-5	.	TRBD1	TRBV19	CAIGTGQETQYF	TGTGCCATCGGGACAGGACAAGAGACCCAGTACTTC
TRBJ2-7	many	TRBD1	TRBV7-8	CASSLDAGGSYEQYF	TGTGCCAGCAGCTTAGATGCAGGGGGATCCTACGAGCAGTACTTC
TRBJ2-3	few	.	TRBV15	CATSREPNTDTQYF	TGTGCCACCAGCAGAGAGCCCAACACAGATACGCAGTATTTT
TRBJ2-5	few	TRBD1	TRBV6-5	CASNSGGKETQYF	TGTGCCAGCAATTCAGGGGGCAAGGAGACCCAGTACTTC
TRBJ2-1	.	TRBD2	TRBV29-1	CSVRTSGANEQFF	TGCAGCGTTCGGACTAGCGGGGCGAATGAGCAGTTCTTC
TRBJ2-7	few	.	TRBV19	CASSIFGGVHEQYF	TGTGCCAGTAGTATTTTCGGAGGGGTCCACGAGCAGTACTTC
TRBJ1-1	few	.	TRBV12-3/TRBV12-4	CASILGVMNTEAFF	TGTGCCAGCATCCTCGGGGTTATGAACACTGAAGCTTTCTTT
TRBJ1-1	.	TRBD1	TRBV5-1	CASSLRPQGAGTEAFF	TGCGCCAGCAGCTTGAGACCACAGGGGGCTGGGACTGAAGCTTTCTTT
TRBJ2-7	.	TRBD1	TRBV7-6	CASSFTGQGKYEQYF	TGTGCCAGCAGCTTCACGGGACAGGGCAAATACGAGCAGTACTTC
TRBJ2-7	few	TRBD1	TRBV7-2	CASSFRRDRGYEQYF	TGTGCCAGCAGCTTCCGCCGGGACAGGGGCTACGAGCAGTACTTC
TRBJ2-1	many	TRBD2	TRBV7-2	CASSPTSGEYNEQFF	TGTGCCAGCAGCCCCACTAGCGGGGAATACAATGAGCAGTTCTTC
TRBJ1-5	.	.	TRBV6-1	CASSIKGSLSNQPQHF	TGTGCCAGCAGTATTAAGGGGAGTCTGAGCAATCAGCCCCAGCATTTT
TRBJ1-4	.	.	TRBV4-2	CASSQGSPTNEKLFF	TGTGCCAGCAGCCAAGGTAGTCCCACTAATGAAAAACTGTTTTTT
TRBJ2-4	.	.	TRBV6-2/TRBV6-3	CASSYSIGGGRQIQYF	TGTGCCAGCAGTTACTCGATAGGAGGGGGCAGGCAAATTCAGTACTTC
TRBJ1-3	.	.	TRBV19	CASSIGKSSGNTIYF	TGTGCCAGTAGTATCGGAAAGAGCTCTGGAAACACCATATATTTT
TRBJ2-7	.	TRBD2	TRBV10-3	CAIRYSGSGRIYEQYF	TGTGCCATCAGATACAGCGGGAGCGGGAGGATCTACGAGCAGTACTTC
TRBJ2-7	.	.	TRBV6-2/TRBV6-3	CASSYDTWTGGSYEQYF	TGTGCCAGCAGTTACGATACTTGGACTGGGGGGAGCTACGAGCAGTACTTC